A selection of T cell receptor beta chains follows, all from one sample in a study of tumor-infiltrating lymphocytes in localized non-small cell lung cancer. The protocol was immunoSEQ multiplex PCR, while the TCRdb copy is restricted to in-frame clones and leaves out a portion. The sample contains about 13,000 clones, 68% of which appear only once. Sequences were obtained from lung tumor tissue. All receptors come from a human donor with non-small cell lung cancer. Each CDR3 is given with its conserved first and last residue. The D gene is left open where the match is weak. Expanded clones are given a class, and other clones once, few, many or no size at all.

size,J,D,V,DNA,CDR3
-,TRBJ2-2,TRBD2,TRBV9,TGTGCCAGCTCAGCGGGGGGGGAGGGGGCTTCCGGGGAGCTGTTTTTT,CASSAGGEGASGELFF
-,TRBJ2-6,TRBD1,TRBV15,TGTGCCACCAGCAGAGTGACAGGGATGGCTGGGGCCAACGTCCTGACTTTC,CATSRVTGMAGANVLTF
-,TRBJ1-1,-,TRBV4-2,TGTGCCAGCAGCCAAGATCAACAGTTGGTGAACACTGAAGCTTTCTTT,CASSQDQQLVNTEAFF
-,TRBJ1-2,TRBD1,TRBV4-1,TGCGCCAGCAGCCAAGACGACAGGGGGAACTATGGCTACACCTTC,CASSQDDRGNYGYTF
-,TRBJ2-2,-,TRBV19,TGTGCCAGTAGTGGCTCGCCGGGACTCTTACTGAGGGGCACCGGGGAGCTGTTTTTT,CASSGSPGLLLRGTGELFF
few,TRBJ2-2,-,TRBV19,TGTGCCAGTAGTATAGCAGAAGGGGGGGCTACGAACACCGGGGAGCTGTTTTTT,CASSIAEGGATNTGELFF
-,TRBJ1-1,TRBD1,TRBV10-2,TGCGCCAGTCGGGACAGGGGGTTCTTAAACACTGAAGCTTTCTTT,CASRDRGFLNTEAFF
-,TRBJ2-1,-,TRBV11-2,TGTGCCAGCAGCTTAGACAGGAACAATGAGCAGTTCTTC,CASSLDRNNEQFF
few,TRBJ1-1,-,TRBV5-1,TGCGCCAGCAGCTTGTTCCCGGGGGCAGACACTGAAGCTTTCTTT,CASSLFPGADTEAFF
few,TRBJ1-5,-,TRBV30,TGTGCCTGGAGCCTAACGATAACGCAGCCCCAGCATTTT,CAWSLTITQPQHF
-,TRBJ2-5,-,TRBV29-1,TGCAGCGTTGCCTCGTACAGGCCGTACCAAGAGACCCAGTACTTC,CSVASYRPYQETQYF
medium-sized,TRBJ2-2,-,TRBV28,TGTGCCAGCCACCGTAACGTGGGCGGGGAGCTGTTTTTT,CASHRNVGGELFF
-,TRBJ1-1,-,TRBV6-1,TGTGCCAGCAGTGTACTAACCGGGACGGGGAACACTGAAGCTTTCTTT,CASSVLTGTGNTEAFF
-,TRBJ1-6,-,TRBV14,TGTGCCAGCAGCCAAGGGGGTGGGGGGGCCTCACCCCTCCACTTT,CASSQGGGGASPLHF
-,TRBJ2-2,-,TRBV18,TGTGCCAGCTCACCTACCAGGGTTGACACCGGGGAGCTGTTTTTT,CASSPTRVDTGELFF
few,TRBJ2-1,-,TRBV14,TGTGCCAGCAGCCCCGAGGGGGGGTTCTCCTACAATGAGCAGTTCTTC,CASSPEGGFSYNEQFF
-,TRBJ1-5,-,TRBV5-6,TGTGCCAGCAGCTCCTACGGGGGCGCCAATCAGCCCCAGCATTTT,CASSSYGGANQPQHF
-,TRBJ2-7,TRBD2,TRBV29-1,TGCAGCGTTGGCGGAAGCGGGAGCTACGAGCAGTACTTC,CSVGGSGSYEQYF
-,TRBJ2-1,TRBD2,TRBV7-2,TGTGCCAGCAGCCCCACTGGACTAGCGGGGGGGTACAATGAGCAGTTCTTC,CASSPTGLAGGYNEQFF
-,TRBJ1-1,TRBD1,TRBV30,TGTGCCTGGAGTCAATCGGGACAGGGGGTTTCTGGGGCTTTCTTT,CAWSQSGQGVSGAFF
-,TRBJ1-1,TRBD1,TRBV6-4,TGTGCCAGCAGCCTCCGACAGGGTGAAGGGAACACTGAAGCTTTCTTT,CASSLRQGEGNTEAFF
few,TRBJ2-7,TRBD1,TRBV14,TGTGCCAGCAGCCAAGCGAGGGACAGCTCCTACGAGCAGTACTTC,CASSQARDSSYEQYF
once,TRBJ2-7,-,TRBV7-2,TGTGCCAGCAGCTTAGGGGGGACCTACGTCGAGCAGTACTTC,CASSLGGTYVEQYF
few,TRBJ2-1,-,TRBV5-6,TGTGCCAGCAGCCGACGCAGTTGGGGATACAATGAGCAGTTCTTC,CASSRRSWGYNEQFF
-,TRBJ2-7,-,TRBV11-2,TGTGCCAGCAGCCCCTACGTGGGAGGCCGCCCTGAGCAGTACTTC,CASSPYVGGRPEQYF
-,TRBJ2-5,-,TRBV7-8,TGTGCCAGCAGCTTAGAACAGCGAGAGACCCAGTACTTC,CASSLEQRETQYF
once,TRBJ2-3,-,TRBV10-1,TGCGCCAGCAGCAAGCGAACCTTTGGGCCCCCCGGGGCAGATACGCAGTATTTT,CASSKRTFGPPGADTQYF
-,TRBJ2-4,-,TRBV2,TGTGCCAGCAGTGAAACCCGCCGGGACATTCAGTACTTC,CASSETRRDIQYF
-,TRBJ2-5,-,TRBV6-5,TGTGCCAGCAACGCAAGGGGGGAGACCCAGTACTTC,CASNARGETQYF
-,TRBJ2-1,TRBD2,TRBV19,TGTGCCAGTAGTATATACGGCGGGAGGACCTACAATGAGCAGTTCTTC,CASSIYGGRTYNEQFF
few,TRBJ2-7,TRBD2,TRBV5-4,TGTGCCAGCAGCTTGGCAGGCGGGAGGAAGGGATCCTACGAGCAGTACTTC,CASSLAGGRKGSYEQYF
few,TRBJ1-1,-,TRBV7-9,TGTGCCAGCAGCTTATTGGGGGGGACGACCACTGAAGCTTTCTTT,CASSLLGGTTTEAFF
-,TRBJ2-5,-,TRBV27,TGTGCCAGCAGTTTAGATTGGGGGAGAGAGACCCAGTACTTC,CASSLDWGRETQYF
-,TRBJ2-1,-,TRBV5-1,TGCGCCAGCAGCATGGGTCCCTCCTACAATGAGCAGTTCTTC,CASSMGPSYNEQFF
-,TRBJ2-5,-,TRBV5-1,TGCGCCAGCAGCTTGGACGAGACCCAGTACTTC,CASSLDETQYF
-,TRBJ2-7,TRBD2,TRBV27,TGTGCCAGCAGTTTTATTTCCCTAGCGGGGACCTACGAGCAGTACTTC,CASSFISLAGTYEQYF
-,TRBJ2-7,-,TRBV5-1,TGCGCCAGCAGCTTGGATAGCCTCTCCTCCTACGAGCAGTACTTC,CASSLDSLSSYEQYF
-,TRBJ2-7,TRBD1,TRBV19,TGTGCCAGTAGCCGACAGGGCTACGAGCAGTACTTC,CASSRQGYEQYF
-,TRBJ2-1,-,TRBV5-8,TGTGCCAGCGAAGGTGGGATGGGTACCCCCTACAATGAGCAGTTCTTC,CASEGGMGTPYNEQFF
-,TRBJ2-5,-,TRBV29-1,TGCAGCGTTGAAGATCTAGGGTTGGGCGAGGAGACCCAGTACTTC,CSVEDLGLGEETQYF
-,TRBJ2-1,-,TRBV4-1,TGCGCCAGCAGCCAAGAAAAGGGCCTTTATGATACACCTCAGAATGAGCAGTTCTTC,CASSQEKGLYDTPQNEQFF
-,TRBJ2-7,-,TRBV11-2,TGTGCCAGCAGCCAGTCCTACGAGCAGTACTTC,CASSQSYEQYF
-,TRBJ2-6,-,TRBV13,TGTGCCAGCAGCTCCGGGGTCGGGGCCAACGTCCTGACTTTC,CASSSGVGANVLTF